Reported below is one TCR beta chain. V trimming: 9 bases; J trimming: 0 bases; junction bases outside the gene matches: 7. This CDR3 is 15 amino acids long. CDR1 and CDR2 from the germline V gene are LNHDA and SQIVND (reference sequence). TCRdb reanalysed the RACE reads using MiXCR and keeps one entry per CDR3 protein. The table lists around 120,000 distinct CDR3 sequences, roughly 15% of them singletons. This sample is part of a study of human T cells and chemical hapten exposure. Time point described: patch test 1, 2 weeks after DPC sensitization. Treatment reported: therapeutic diphenylcyclopropenone sensitization with weekly scalp DPC.

The chain is built from TRBV19 and TRBJ2-1, with 8 bases matching TRBD2. The source was whole blood, collected in connection with sensitization to the hapten diphenylcyclopropenone (DPC). The receptor was derived from a man aged 18 to 30 with alopecia areata. Some clones in this sample may be carry-over from other donors' samples. The CDR3 reads CASTGGPSSYNEQFF. The CDR3 DNA follows: TGTGCCAGCACGGGGGGGCCAAGCTCCTACAATGAGCAGTTCTTC.